This T cell receptor (beta chain) was documented in a study of beta chain features in type 1 diabetes. Study observations and caveats: Moderately but significantly shorter TCRB CDR3s were found in Type 1 diabetes patients in all four CD4+ subsets. It was among patients, rather than healthy donors, that naive, central memory and Treg TCRB repertoires appeared more similar. Shorter templates might be favored by PCR, equally in patients and controls.

Markers CD45RO/CCR7/CD25/CD127/CD95/CD27 served to sort CD4+ naive, central memory, regulatory and stem cell-like memory cells. Comment on this clone: The antigen remains unidentified.

Sequencing targeted expressed TCRB transcripts, as all isolated RNA had been reverse transcribed. The method was immunoSEQ multiplex PCR; TCRdb's version includes in-frame clones alone and lacks a portion of them. The sample lists about 170,000 clones; about 7.9% were seen once. This receptor was taken from a man aged 18 to 30 with type 1 diabetes. Sequencing input: central memory CD4+ T cells from blood.

CDR3 DNA: TGTGCCAGCAGTAAAACAGGGTCCGGGGAGCTGTTTTTT. It yields the protein CASSKTGSGELFF. The chain carries TRBV6-5 and TRBJ2-2, with D perhaps TRBD1 (6 bases). The V gene lost 5 bases and the J gene lost 6 bases, with 10 bases spanning the gap. This CDR3 is built from 13 residues. Germline-derived CDR1 and CDR2 are MNHEY and SVGAGI.